The 32 T cell receptor beta chains below were found in one sample sequenced in a study of T cell repertoires in cytomegalovirus infection. Their antigens are not known. TCRdb reprocessed the reads via MiXCR and lists one record per CDR3 protein. Of around 900,000 distinct CDR3 sequences listed, around 30% were seen once; the top ten hold about 14%. The sample here was cultured CD8+ T cells from PBMCs, taken from culture after CMV antigen stimulation. These receptors were taken from a human donor in good health (CMV status not recorded). Some clones in this sample may be carry-over from other donors' samples.

The chain carries TRBV27 and TRBJ1-1; possibly TRBD1 for D (6 bases). The V and J ends lost 2 bases and 4 bases respectively, with 14 bases between them. The CDR3 length is 15 residues. The germline V gene has CDR1 MNHEY and CDR2 SMNVEV (reference sequence). The CDR3: CASSLIGDKGTEAFF. CDR3 sequence (DNA): TGTGCCAGCAGTTTAATAGGGGACAAAGGCACTGAAGCTTTCTTT.

This clonotype has a handful of counts. V and J are TRBV6-5 and TRBJ2-3, with TRBD2 identical over 12 bases. The germline V gene has CDR1 MNHEY and CDR2 SVGAGI. J lost 5 bases, V lost 2 bases, and 2 bases had no gene match. CDR3 length equals 15 residues. The CDR3 region is CASSYPSGGGDTQYF. The CDR3 DNA is TGTGCCAGCAGTTACCCTAGCGGGGGGGGAGATACGCAGTATTTT.

In this sample, this clonotype turned up many times. The chain carries TRBV12-3 or TRBV12-4 and TRBJ1-6; D is ambiguous. The CDR3 covers 17 residues. Trimming removed 6 bases from V and 0 bases from J, with 15 bases in between. This CDR3 reads CASSPEVGSSYNSPLHF. CDR3 bases: TGTGCCAGCAGCCCTGAAGTGGGTAGCTCCTATAATTCACCCCTCCACTTT.

This clonotype has at least ten counts. The V and J genes are TRBV7-2 and TRBJ2-5, with 8 bases that match TRBD1. J was trimmed by 1 base and V by 1 base; bases with no gene match: 5. Per the germline V gene, CDR1 is SGHTA and CDR2 is FQGNSA. This CDR3 contains 16 residues. The CDR3 sequence: CASSLEAGGGQETQYF. In DNA form, the CDR3 reads TGTGCCAGCAGCTTAGAGGCAGGGGGCGGCCAAGAGACCCAGTACTTC.

The V and J genes are TRBV9 and TRBJ1-2, with D uncertain. The ends were cut back, 6 bases at V and 7 bases at J, with 22 bases in the middle. Germline CDR1 reads SGDLS; CDR2 reads YYNGEE. This CDR3 has 15 amino acids. CDR3 DNA sequence: TGTGCCAGCACCCCCCAGGTTGTCCCAACTACTGGCTACACCTTC. Protein product: CASTPQVVPTTGYTF.

This rearrangement joins TRBV20-1 to TRBJ2-7, with 11 bases identical to TRBD1. Germline values: CDR1 DFQATT, CDR2 SNEGSKA (reference sequence). The J segment lost 0 bases and the V segment lost 8 bases, leaving 15 bases of the junction unmatched. The CDR3 has 17 residues. This CDR3 reads CSTLWGQGGLSSYEQYV. The CDR3 region has the DNA TGCAGTACGCTCTGGGGACAGGGGGGGCTGAGCTCCTACGAGCAGTACGTC.

The genes are TRBV15 and TRBJ1-1; 7 bases line up with TRBD1. Germline assignment: CDR1 LNHNV and CDR2 YYDKDF (reference sequence). This CDR3 has 15 residues. J gave up 0 bases and V 5 bases, and 6 bases lay outside the gene matches. The CDR3, as DNA: TGTGCCACCAGCTCCAAGACAGGGATGAACACTGAAGCTTTCTTT. Translated: CATSSKTGMNTEAFF. Variable domain in full (rest from reference TRBV15 and TRBJ1-1): DAMVIQNPRYQVTQFGKPVTLSCSQTLNHNVMYWYQQKSSQAPKLLFHYYDKDFNNEADTPDNFQSRRPNTSFCFLDIRSPGLGDTAMYLCATSSKTGMNTEAFFGQGTRLTVV.

The chain couples TRBV29-1 to TRBJ1-1, with D possibly matching TRBD1 (5 bases). Trimming removed 6 bases at V and 1 base at J, with 12 bases between. The germline V gene encodes CDR1 SQVTM and CDR2 ANQGSEA. The CDR3 has 13 amino acids. CDR3 in amino acids: CSVANGQNTEAFF. CDR3 nucleotide sequence: TGCAGCGTAGCGAACGGACAGAACACTGAAGCTTTCTTT.

The genes are TRBV20-1 and TRBJ2-6, with 7 bases lining up with TRBD1. Unmatched junction bases numbered 7, after V lost 5 bases and J lost 0 bases. Germline CDR1 and CDR2: DFQATT and SNEGSKA (reference sequence). The CDR3 consists of 16 residues. The CDR3 region is CSAWDRKTSGANVLTF. The DNA of the CDR3 is TGCAGTGCTTGGGACAGAAAAACCTCTGGGGCCAACGTCCTGACTTTC.

V and J are TRBV12-3 or TRBV12-4 and TRBJ2-1, with 9 bases that match TRBD2. J lost 8 bases, V lost 10 bases, and 12 bases had no gene match. The CDR3 runs to 14 residues. The CDR3 reads CANIGGPSGDEQFF. In DNA form, the CDR3 reads TGTGCCAACATCGGGGGGCCTAGCGGGGATGAGCAGTTCTTC.

At least ten counts were recorded for this clonotype. V gene TRBV7-6 combines with J gene TRBJ2-1; 8 bases are a match to TRBD2. The CDR3 loop spans 16 amino acids. Germline V gene data show CDR1 as SGHVS and CDR2 as FNYEAQ. V was pared by 5 bases and J by 1 base, with 7 bases of the junction left unmatched. CDR3 in amino acids: CASSPRAGDSYNEQFF. As DNA, the CDR3 is TGTGCCAGCAGCCCACGAGCGGGGGATTCCTACAATGAGCAGTTCTTC.

This clonotype was seen more than once but under ten times. The gene calls are TRBV27 and TRBJ2-5; 7 bases match TRBD2. CDR1 and CDR2 from the germline V gene are MNHEY and SMNVEV (reference sequence). V gave up 5 bases and J gave up 1 base; unmatched junction bases: 7. CDR3 length: 15 residues. CDR3 nucleotides: TGTGCCAGCAGTCCCCGGACTAGTTTCCAAGAGACCCAGTACTTC. It codes for CASSPRTSFQETQYF.

This clonotype came up a few times. The genes are TRBV9 and TRBJ1-2; D ambiguous. This CDR3 has 15 residues. Deletions cut 2 bases from V and 1 base from J, with 12 bases between. Germline loops: CDR1 SGDLS, CDR2 YYNGEE. In DNA form, the CDR3 reads TGTGCCAGCAGCGTTGAGGGAAACTTTAACTATGGCTACACCTTC. This gives the protein CASSVEGNFNYGYTF.

This clonotype was detected only a few times. The genes are TRBV2 and TRBJ1-3; no clear D. Trimming stripped 9 bases from V and 0 bases from J, with 12 bases between. This CDR3 region has 14 residues. Germline CDR1 reads SNHLY; CDR2 reads FYNNEI. CDR3 amino acids: CASAEPSSGNTIYF. As DNA, the CDR3 is TGTGCCAGTGCAGAGCCCAGCTCTGGAAACACCATATATTTT.

This clonotype turned up a few times. V usage is TRBV5-1 and J usage is TRBJ1-1; D gene ambiguous. Germline V CDR1 and CDR2: SGHRS, YFSETQ. The ends were cut back, 0 bases at V and 3 bases at J, with 12 bases in the middle. The CDR3 has 15 amino acids. Written as DNA, the CDR3 is TGCGCCAGCAGCTTGGTCCCGGCCTGGGACACTGAAGCTTTCTTT. Protein: CASSLVPAWDTEAFF.

This clonotype turned up a few times. V gene TRBV27 combines with J gene TRBJ2-1; a possible D gene is TRBD1 (6 bases). The germline V gene has CDR1 MNHEY and CDR2 SMNVEV (reference sequence). V was pared by 5 bases and J by 4 bases, with 12 bases between. CDR3 size: 14 residues. The CDR3 coding sequence is TGTGCCAGCAGTCGGCCAGGGGCATACAATGAGCAGTTCTTC. Its protein product is CASSRPGAYNEQFF.

The chain carries TRBV7-9 and TRBJ2-7; 10 bases line up with TRBD1. CDR1 is SEHNR, CDR2 FQNEAQ, per germline (reference sequence). V lost 5 bases, J lost 3 bases, and 10 bases stayed unmatched. This CDR3 has 16 residues. The CDR3, as DNA: TGTGCCAGCAGCCCCTCGACAGGGGGCATCTTCTACGAGCAGTACTTC. As protein: CASSPSTGGIFYEQYF.

This clonotype appeared a few times. This sequence joins TRBV5-1 and TRBJ1-1; D is unresolved. The length of the CDR3 is 16 residues. Germline lookup yields CDR1 SGHRS and CDR2 YFSETQ. V was shortened by 2 bases and J by 0 bases, with 14 bases between the two germline ends. The chain's CDR3 is CASSFEGIGVNTEAFF. The CDR3 DNA is TGCGCCAGCAGCTTTGAGGGTATCGGGGTGAACACTGAAGCTTTCTTT.

V is TRBV7-9 and J is TRBJ1-2; the D gene is possibly TRBD1 (5 bases). Germline assignment: CDR1 SEHNR and CDR2 FQNEAQ (reference sequence). V dropped 2 bases and J dropped 0 bases, with 10 bases sitting between them. The CDR3 is made up of 15 amino acids. The CDR3 bases are TGTGCCAGCAGCTTAAAGGGGTGGTCTAACTATGGCTACACCTTC. The encoded protein is CASSLKGWSNYGYTF.

This clonotype was counted ten times or more. The gene calls are TRBV2 and TRBJ2-4; 8 bases line up with TRBD1. The germline gives CDR1 SNHLY, CDR2 FYNNEI. The length of the CDR3 is 14 residues. Trimming took 6 bases from V and 7 from J; bases not matched to a gene: 8. The chain's CDR3 is CASRGQGFSNIQYF. The CDR3 nucleotides are TGTGCCAGCAGAGGACAGGGATTTAGTAACATTCAGTACTTC.

The chain joins TRBV6-5 to TRBJ2-6; tentatively, D is TRBD1 (5 bases). CDR3 size: 18 residues. Germline CDR1 MNHEY, CDR2 SVGAGI. V shed 6 bases and J shed 0 bases, with 18 bases lying between them. The CDR3 sequence: CASRGMDKYYSGANVLTF. The CDR3 region has the DNA TGTGCCAGCAGGGGAATGGACAAGTATTACTCTGGGGCCAACGTCCTGACTTTC.

To note about this clonotype: A read error is possible here, since a much larger clone lies one base away. The J gene is TRBJ1-2, the V gene TRBV12-3 or TRBV12-4; D call uncertain. Trimming cost V 2 bases and J 0 bases, with 7 bases left between them. The CDR3 totals 14 residues. The DNA for the CDR3 is TGTGCCAGCAGTTTAAGGTGGTCTAACTATGGCTACACCTTC. This codes for CASSLRWSNYGYTF.

A word on this clonotype: One junction end does not reproduce the germline sequence, and a read error may be involved. The chain joins TRBV6-6 to TRBJ2-6; tentative D call: TRBD1 (5 bases). The CDR3 length is 16 residues. The germline gives CDR1 MNHNY, CDR2 SVGAGI (reference sequence). CDR3 region: CVSSGSLYSGANVLTF. CDR3 sequence (DNA): TGTGTCAGCTCAGGGTCCCTTTACTCTGGGGCCAACGTCCTGACTTTC.

This clonotype was recorded a few times. V usage is TRBV6-5 and J usage is TRBJ1-1, with TRBD1 matching over 7 bases. The germline CDR1 and CDR2 sequences are MNHEY and SVGAGI. Germline trimming cut 2 bases from V and 11 bases from J; bases unmatched to any gene: 5. The length of the CDR3 is 12 residues. The CDR3 DNA follows: TGTGCCAGCAGTTACGACAGGGTTATGGCTTTCTTT. Its translation is CASSYDRVMAFF.

This clonotype was recorded many times. This chain links TRBV7-8 with TRBJ2-1, with a weak D call TRBD2 (6 bases). Germline V gives CDR1 SGHVS, CDR2 FQNEAQ. The CDR3 consists of 15 residues. With 5 bases removed from V and 8 bases from J, the gap between germline ends came to 19 bases. In DNA, the CDR3 is TGTGCCAGCAGCCTGTCCCCGGGCAGGGAGGATGAGCAGTTCTTC. Translated, it gives CASSLSPGREDEQFF.

Regarding this clonotype: Since a much larger clone is just one base distant, this may be a read error. This chain's CDR3 is CAGKGYTEAFF. The CDR3 DNA sequence: TGTGCCGGTAAAGGATACACTGAAGCTTTCTTT. V and J are TRBV19 and TRBJ1-1, with D uncertain. V was pared by 11 bases and J by 3 bases, with 10 bases between. The CDR3 sequence is 11 residues long. Looked up from germline, CDR1 is LNHDA and CDR2 is SQIVND (reference sequence).

The chain has TRBV19 and TRBJ1-1; D might be TRBD1 (6 bases). Germline values: CDR1 LNHDA, CDR2 SQIVND (reference sequence). This CDR3 has 15 amino acids. V was cut by 5 bases and J by 3 bases, with 16 bases left in between. In nucleotides, the CDR3 is TGTGCCAGTAGTTCCTACAGGGCCGTGGACACTGAAGCTTTCTTT. It is translated as CASSSYRAVDTEAFF.

This clonotype was recorded at least ten times. The rearrangement links TRBV7-8 to TRBJ2-2, with a tentative D call TRBD2 (6 bases). V was clipped by 3 bases and J by 3 bases, with 17 bases between them. The CDR3 consists of 17 residues. Germline V gives CDR1 SGHVS, CDR2 FQNEAQ. The CDR3 sequence: CASSFSWRVADTGELFF. CDR3 in DNA: TGTGCCAGCAGCTTTTCTTGGCGGGTAGCGGACACCGGGGAGCTGTTTTTT.

V and J are TRBV4-2 and TRBJ2-2; D perhaps matches TRBD1 (6 bases). The V gene's germline CDR1 is LGHNA and CDR2 YNFKEQ. V lost 0 bases, J lost 6 bases, and 14 bases lay in between. The CDR3 is 16 residues long. The CDR3 DNA reads as TGTGCCAGCAGCCAAGAGGGGACATATGAGGCCGGGGAGCTGTTTTTT. Residues: CASSQEGTYEAGELFF.

This chain uses TRBV5-6 with TRBJ1-2; TRBD1 matches 11 bases. Germline CDR1 reads SGHDT; CDR2 reads YYEEEE. The CDR3 sequence is 15 residues long. The junction had 6 bases not matched to a gene; V was cut back by 6 bases and J by 2 bases. CDR3 residues: CASILRDRGNYGYTF. The CDR3, as DNA: TGTGCCAGCATCCTCCGGGACAGGGGGAACTATGGCTACACCTTC. The variable domain in full, with the rest retrieved from reference TRBV5-6 and TRBJ1-2, is DAGVTQSPTHLIKTRGQQVTLRCSPKSGHDTVSWYQQALGQGPQFIFQYYEEEERQRGNFPDRFSGHQFPNYSSELNVNALLLGDSALYLCASILRDRGNYGYTFGSGTRLTVV.

This clonotype was picked up a small number of times. The V and J genes are TRBV29-1 and TRBJ2-1, with TRBD2 identical over 11 bases. This CDR3 has 17 residues. Trimming removed 0 bases from V and 4 bases from J; junction bases left unmatched: 8. Germline V CDR1 and CDR2: SQVTM, ANQGSEA. In nucleotides, the CDR3 is TGCAGCGTTGAAGATAATGGTAGCGGGGGGGCTTACAATGAGCAGTTCTTC. Translated, it gives CSVEDNGSGGAYNEQFF.

The chain has TRBV5-1 and TRBJ2-2, with D perhaps TRBD1 (6 bases). Between the trimmed V and J ends, which lost 0 bases and 7 bases, there was a span of 13 bases. There are 15 residues in the CDR3. Germline CDR1 and CDR2: SGHRS and YFSETQ. CDR3 loop: CASSLAPQGRGELFF. In DNA form, the CDR3 reads TGCGCCAGCAGCTTGGCCCCACAGGGTCGCGGGGAGCTGTTTTTT.